This passage covers 30 T cell receptor beta chains from one sample sequenced in a study of cytomegalovirus exposure and HLA in healthy donors. With 60 Vbeta and 13 Jbeta primers, the PCR was carried out. Sequenced by immunoSEQ multiplex PCR; TCRdb stores in-frame clones only, minus some. Of approximately 300,000 clones in the sample, about four fifths were seen once. The sample taken for sequencing was PBMCs. Receptors were obtained from a girl aged 2 to 9 in good health and CMV-seronegative.

V gene TRBV9 combines with J gene TRBJ2-1; 10 nucleotides match TRBD2. The CDR3 sequence is 14 residues long. CDR1 is SGDLS, CDR2 YYNGEE, per germline. Trimming at V came to 3 bases and at J to 9 bases, leaving 6 bases not matched to a gene. The CDR3 region has the DNA TGTGCCAGCAGCGCCCTAAGCGGGAGGGGTGAGCAGTTCTTC. It yields the protein CASSALSGRGEQFF.

This rearrangement joins TRBV6-1 to TRBJ2-4; TRBD2 agrees at 8 bases. V trimming: 7 bases; J trimming: 1 base; junction bases outside the gene matches: 3. The length of the CDR3 is 14 residues. Looked up from germline, CDR1 is MNHNS and CDR2 is SASEGT. CDR3 sequence: CASTGGPAKNIQYF. In nucleotides, the CDR3 is TGTGCCAGCACGGGGGGGCCGGCCAAAAACATTCAGTACTTC.

The chain is built from TRBV29-1 and TRBJ2-1; 12 nucleotides line up with TRBD2. The junction had 5 bases not matched to a gene; V was cut back by 3 bases and J by 8 bases. CDR3 length: 14 residues. The germline gives CDR1 SQVTM, CDR2 ANQGSEA. In DNA form, the CDR3 reads TGCAGCGTTGATCGGGCTAGCGGGGGGGATGAGCAGTTCTTC. Protein: CSVDRASGGDEQFF.

This chain joins TRBV27 and TRBJ1-2; perhaps TRBD1 as D (5 bases). V gave up 2 bases and J gave up 4 bases, with 8 bases separating them. In germline, CDR1 is MNHEY, CDR2 SMNVEV (reference sequence). CDR3 length: 13 amino acids. Here the CDR3 reads CASSLRRGYGYTF. The CDR3 bases are TGTGCCAGCAGTTTACGGAGGGGCTATGGCTACACCTTC.

This clone was seen only a few times. The chain joins TRBV18 to TRBJ2-7, with D possibly being TRBD1 (6 bases). The V end was cut by 6 bases, the J end by 1 base, with 10 bases between. CDR1 and CDR2 from the germline V gene are KGHSH and LQKENI. The CDR3 is 13 amino acids. CDR3 in DNA: TGTGCCAGCTCTCAGCAGGGGTCCTACGAGCAGTACTTC. Protein: CASSQQGSYEQYF.

This chain uses TRBV5-4 with TRBJ2-7; D gene uncertain. Deletions cut 0 bases from V and 0 bases from J, with 10 bases between. Germline CDR1 and CDR2: SGHNT and YYREEE (reference sequence). The CDR3 runs 15 residues. The DNA for the CDR3 is TGTGCCAGCAGCTTGGGAGGAGCAAGCTCCTACGAGCAGTACTTC. It codes for CASSLGGASSYEQYF.

The V gene is TRBV29-1, the J gene TRBJ1-1; 8 positions agree with TRBD1. Germline V lookup: CDR1 SQVTM, CDR2 ANQGSEA. The CDR3 contains 13 residues. With 7 bases clipped from V and 12 bases from J, the junction kept 16 bases outside the gene matches. The CDR3 DNA reads TGCAGCGCAGATACAGGGGGTCGGGGATCCACTTTCTTT. It yields the protein CSADTGGRGSTFF.

This clone was seen only a few times. V is TRBV6-1 and J is TRBJ1-2, with unresolved D. This CDR3 comprises 13 residues. Germline V CDR1 and CDR2: MNHNS, SASEGT. Trimming cost V 6 bases and J 6 bases, with 14 bases left between them. CDR3 residues: CASRSKPRDGYTF. The CDR3 DNA sequence: TGTGCCAGCAGATCTAAACCTAGAGATGGCTACACCTTC.

The chain joins TRBV6-5 to TRBJ1-2; D possibly corresponds to TRBD1 (6 bases). In germline, CDR1 is MNHEY, CDR2 SVGAGI. There are 14 residues in the CDR3. V was trimmed by 10 bases and J by 3 bases, leaving 18 bases between them. DNA of the CDR3: TGTGCCACAGTCTATACAGGGATGGACTATGGCTACACCTTC. It encodes CATVYTGMDYGYTF.

This sequence joins TRBV7-8 and TRBJ2-1; 13 bases match TRBD2. Unmatched junction bases numbered 4, after V lost 7 bases and J lost 1 base. Germline V gene lookup returns CDR1 SGHVS and CDR2 FQNEAQ. This CDR3 is built from 16 residues. The CDR3 sequence: CASITSGRVSYNEQFF. In nucleotides, the CDR3 is TGTGCCAGCATAACTAGCGGGAGGGTGTCCTACAATGAGCAGTTCTTC.

There are a few counts of this clone. The V call is TRBV19, the J call TRBJ2-1; 8 bases fit TRBD2. There are 15 residues in the CDR3. V lost 9 bases, J lost 0 bases, and 7 bases stayed unmatched. Germline V gives CDR1 LNHDA, CDR2 SQIVND (reference sequence). The CDR3 protein is CARTSGGRSYNEQFF. The CDR3 coding sequence is TGTGCCAGAACAAGCGGGGGCCGCTCCTACAATGAGCAGTTCTTC.

The chain carries TRBV28 and TRBJ2-7; D uncertain. The germline CDR1 and CDR2 sequences are MDHEN and SYDVKM. V lost 2 bases to trimming and J lost 3 bases, with 8 bases between them. CDR3 length: 13 residues. This CDR3 reads CASSLEVSYEQYF. The CDR3 DNA follows: TGTGCCAGCAGTTTAGAGGTCAGCTACGAGCAGTACTTC.

The V and J genes are TRBV27 and TRBJ2-1, with 11 bases that match TRBD2. The CDR3 loop spans 17 amino acids. V gave up 2 bases and J gave up 9 bases; unmatched junction bases: 12. Germline V lookup: CDR1 MNHEY, CDR2 SMNVEV (reference sequence). CDR3 in amino acids: CASSLRISGGAISEQFF. The CDR3 nucleotides read TGTGCCAGCAGTTTACGGATTAGCGGGGGGGCCATTAGTGAGCAGTTCTTC.

This clone was counted once. This chain connects TRBV7-3 to TRBJ2-3; a possible D gene is TRBD1 (6 bases). Trimming left V 5 bases short and J 4 bases short, with 16 bases between. The CDR3 runs to 15 residues. Per the germline V gene, CDR1 is SGHTA and CDR2 is FQGTGA. The CDR3 loop reads CASSATGSVADTQYF. CDR3 in DNA: TGTGCCAGCAGCGCCACAGGGTCTGTGGCAGATACGCAGTATTTT.

V and J are TRBV13 and TRBJ2-3; TRBD2 aligns across 13 bases. CDR1 and CDR2 (germline): PRHDT, FYEKMQ (reference sequence). The V segment lost 5 bases and the J segment 0 bases; nucleotides outside the gene matches: 17. This CDR3 contains 21 residues. CDR3 protein: CASSTGTSGINFLTSTDTQYF. As DNA, the CDR3 is TGTGCCAGCAGCACCGGGACTAGCGGGATTAACTTCTTGACGAGCACAGATACGCAGTATTTT.

The chain joins TRBV27 to TRBJ1-5; D remains unclear. Germline loops: CDR1 MNHEY, CDR2 SMNVEV (reference sequence). Trimming pared 5 bases from V and 7 bases from J, leaving 12 bases between. The CDR3 is made up of 13 amino acids. The CDR3 spells CASSPNSWQPQHF. The CDR3 nucleotides read TGTGCCAGCAGTCCGAACTCGTGGCAGCCCCAGCATTTT.

V usage is TRBV28 and J usage is TRBJ1-1; maybe TRBD1 (5 bases). The CDR3 is 14 residues long. Trimming stripped 5 bases from V and 1 base from J, with 11 bases between. Germline values: CDR1 MDHEN, CDR2 SYDVKM. CDR3 protein: CASSIPDRNTEAFF. In DNA, the CDR3 is TGTGCCAGCAGTATCCCCGACAGGAACACTGAAGCTTTCTTT. Full variable domain (rest looked up from reference TRBV28 and TRBJ1-1): DVKVTQSSRYLVKRTGEKVFLECVQDMDHENMFWYRQDPGLGLRLIYFSYDVKMKEKGDIPEGYSVSREKKERFSLILESASTNQTSMYLCASSIPDRNTEAFFGQGTRLTVV.

V usage is TRBV28 and J usage is TRBJ2-7, with 7 bases aligning to TRBD1. The germline V gene encodes CDR1 MDHEN and CDR2 SYDVKM. J lost 1 base, V lost 7 bases, and 4 bases had no gene match. The CDR3 consists of 13 residues. CDR3 DNA sequence: TGTGCCAGCACCCTGGGACAGTCCTACGAGCAGTACTTC. Translated, it gives CASTLGQSYEQYF.

The chain couples TRBV7-9 to TRBJ2-2, with 8 bases that match TRBD2. Trimming took 6 bases from V and 6 from J; bases not matched to a gene: 15. In germline, CDR1 is SEHNR, CDR2 FQNEAQ (reference sequence). This CDR3 is 17 amino acids long. The chain's CDR3 is CASSYFKRERRAGELFF. DNA of the CDR3: TGTGCCAGCAGTTACTTCAAGCGGGAGAGAAGGGCCGGGGAGCTGTTTTTT.

This clone has a single count. The chain employs TRBV15 and TRBJ1-6, with a weak D call TRBD1 (5 bases). CDR1 is LNHNV, CDR2 YYDKDF, per germline (reference sequence). V was cut by 3 bases and J by 7 bases, with 10 bases left in between. This CDR3 has 14 residues. In DNA form, the CDR3 reads TGTGCCACCAGCAGGAACAGGTACAATTCACCCCTCCACTTT. It is translated as CATSRNRYNSPLHF.

About this clone: Sequence at one end of the junction differs from germline and may be a read error. This rearrangement joins TRBV7-9 to TRBJ1-6, with D possibly being TRBD1 (6 bases). Per germline, CDR1 SEHNR and CDR2 FQNEAQ (reference sequence). The CDR3 consists of 15 residues. The CDR3, as DNA: TGTTCCAGCAGCTTAGTTGTCAGGGGAAATTCACCCCTCCACTTT. Protein product: CSSSLVVRGNSPLHF.

This chain connects TRBV5-6 to TRBJ2-7; TRBD1 aligns across 7 bases. Germline CDR1 SGHDT, CDR2 YYEEEE. J was trimmed by 2 bases and V by 2 bases; bases with no gene match: 10. This CDR3 comprises 16 residues. DNA for the CDR3: TGTGCCAGCAGCTTCTCGAGACCGGGACAGACCTACGAGCAGTACTTC. Translating gives CASSFSRPGQTYEQYF.

The chain links TRBV11-2 to TRBJ2-2; a weak D match, TRBD2 (5 bases). CDR1 is SGHAT and CDR2 is FQNNGV in the germline V gene. Deletions cut 5 bases from V and 4 bases from J, with 11 bases between. The CDR3 spans 14 residues. This chain's CDR3 is CASSPEDFTGELFF. CDR3 nucleotides: TGTGCCAGCAGCCCTGAGGACTTCACCGGGGAGCTGTTTTTT.

As DNA, the CDR3 is TGTGCCAGCAGTTCCAGACAGGGGCTTAATGAAAAACTGTTTTTT. Translation: CASSSRQGLNEKLFF. The chain joins TRBV7-2 to TRBJ1-4; 8 bases align to TRBD1. CDR1 is SGHTA, CDR2 FQGNSA, per germline. V shed 6 bases and J 4 bases; nucleotides not matched to a gene: 7. This CDR3 is built from 15 residues.

This chain connects TRBV28 to TRBJ2-3; possible D gene TRBD2, 5 bases. CDR1 is MDHEN and CDR2 is SYDVKM in the germline V gene. The CDR3 loop spans 16 amino acids. V lost 3 bases and J lost 6, with 19 bases in between. The CDR3, as DNA: TGTGCCAGCAGTTTCGGCCGCGGAGGAAATTTGGATACGCAGTATTTT. Protein: CASSFGRGGNLDTQYF.

The gene calls are TRBV7-2 and TRBJ2-1; D uncertain. The V end lost 2 bases, the J end lost 15 bases, and 23 bases lay between the germline ends. This CDR3 is 15 amino acids long. Germline CDR1 SGHTA, CDR2 FQGNSA. The CDR3 sequence is CASSLNPPASRSPFF. The CDR3 region has the DNA TGTGCCAGCAGCTTAAACCCCCCGGCTAGTAGGTCGCCGTTCTTC.

CDR3 loop: CASSFSMDTEAFF. The CDR3 nucleotides read TGTGCCAGCAGTTTTAGTATGGACACTGAAGCTTTCTTT. The chain is built from TRBV28 and TRBJ1-1, with no clear D. The germline V and J ends were trimmed by 3 bases and 3 bases, with 8 bases remaining between them. Germline CDR1 MDHEN, CDR2 SYDVKM. CDR3 length: 13 amino acids. Full variable domain (remainder filled in from reference TRBV28 and TRBJ1-1): DVKVTQSSRYLVKRTGEKVFLECVQDMDHENMFWYRQDPGLGLRLIYFSYDVKMKEKGDIPEGYSVSREKKERFSLILESASTNQTSMYLCASSFSMDTEAFFGQGTRLTVV.

V gene TRBV9 combines with J gene TRBJ2-7, with 7 bases that match TRBD1. Trimming took 3 bases from V and 1 from J; bases not matched to a gene: 7. The CDR3 totals 15 residues. Per germline, CDR1 SGDLS and CDR2 YYNGEE. Written as DNA, the CDR3 is TGTGCCAGCAGCGCCCGGGACAGTCAATCCTACGAGCAGTACTTC. Translation: CASSARDSQSYEQYF.

The chain is built from TRBV7-9 and TRBJ2-7; D is uncertain. CDR1 and CDR2 from the germline V gene are SEHNR and FQNEAQ (reference sequence). The CDR3 totals 14 residues. V gave up 3 bases and J gave up 2 bases, with 11 bases separating them. The CDR3 is CASSLAVLPYEQYF. For the CDR3, the DNA is TGTGCCAGCAGCTTGGCAGTCCTTCCCTACGAGCAGTACTTC.

In DNA, the CDR3 is TGTGCCAGCAGTTTAATGGGGCCAGACCTTTATCAGCCCCAGCATTTT. It specifies CASSLMGPDLYQPQHF. The gene calls are TRBV27 and TRBJ1-5; D is possibly TRBD1 (5 bases). V was trimmed by 2 bases and J by 5 bases, leaving 16 bases between them. In germline, CDR1 is MNHEY, CDR2 SMNVEV (reference sequence). This CDR3 spans 16 amino acids.